One and the same sample provided the 27 T cell receptor beta chains below, sequenced in a study of cytomegalovirus exposure and HLA in healthy donors. In the PCR, 60 Vbeta and 13 Jbeta primers were used. Here immunoSEQ multiplex PCR was the method, and the copy in TCRdb shows in-frame clones only, minus some. The sample holds approximately 190,000 clones, 70% to 90% seen once. Sequenced input: PBMCs. Receptors were obtained from a woman in her late teens or twenties in good health and CMV-seropositive.

This clone was seen a single time. J is TRBJ2-2 and V is TRBV7-2; perhaps TRBD2 as D (5 bases). V lost 2 bases, J lost 5 bases, and 12 bases lay in between. The CDR3 spans 15 residues. Germline-derived CDR1 and CDR2 are SGHTA and FQGNSA. CDR3 region: CASSLIAGGTGELFF. The DNA of the CDR3 is TGTGCCAGCAGCTTAATCGCGGGCGGGACCGGGGAGCTGTTTTTT.

The chain uses TRBV30 and TRBJ1-1, with D possibly matching TRBD1 (5 bases). Germline lookup yields CDR1 GTSNPN and CDR2 SVGIG (reference sequence). Trimming cost V 4 bases and J 4 bases, with 13 bases left between them. The CDR3 sequence is 13 residues long. The CDR3 DNA sequence: TGTGCCTGGATTAGACAGCTGTTCACTGAAGCTTTCTTT. Protein product: CAWIRQLFTEAFF.

The V and J genes are TRBV27 and TRBJ1-2; TRBD1 aligns across 7 bases. The germline gives CDR1 MNHEY, CDR2 SMNVEV (reference sequence). There are 19 residues in the CDR3. V shed 4 bases, J shed 4 bases, and the junction held 21 bases outside the gene matches. In DNA, the CDR3 is TGTGCCAGCAGTTCACACCCCAGACAGGGTGGGAGAGGTGCCTATGGCTACACCTTC. Encoded protein: CASSSHPRQGGRGAYGYTF.

The CDR3 loop reads CASSFGLLSSGNTIYF. The CDR3 nucleotides are TGTGCCAGCAGCTTCGGGTTACTAAGCTCTGGAAACACCATATATTTT. The gene calls are TRBV7-9 and TRBJ1-3; D unclear. Germline V gene sequence: CDR1 SEHNR, CDR2 FQNEAQ (reference sequence). CDR3 length: 16 residues. V gave up 3 bases and J gave up 0 bases, with 12 bases separating them.

The chain uses TRBV6-1 and TRBJ2-3, with D possibly TRBD2 on 6 matching bases. Germline CDR1 reads MNHNS; CDR2 reads SASEGT. The CDR3 totals 15 residues. V gave up 7 bases and J gave up 0 bases, with 14 bases separating them. CDR3 nucleotides: TGTGCCAGCAAGAATGGGGGACTTAGCACAGATACGCAGTATTTT. Translated, it gives CASKNGGLSTDTQYF.

The gene calls are TRBV5-1 and TRBJ1-2, with TRBD1 matching 7 bases. Germline lookup yields CDR1 SGHRS and CDR2 YFSETQ. V gave up 4 bases and J gave up 2 bases; unmatched junction bases: 2. The CDR3 length is 13 residues. The CDR3 nucleotides read TGCGCCAGCAGCCAACAGGGGAACTATGGCTACACCTTC. Translation: CASSQQGNYGYTF. The full variable domain, in which reference TRBV5-1 and TRBJ1-2 provide the parts outside the CDR3, is KAGVTQTPRYLIKTRGQQVTLSCSPISGHRSVSWYQQTPGQGLQFLFEYFSETQRNKGNFPGRFSGRQFSNSRSEMNVSTLELGDSALYLCASSQQGNYGYTFGSGTRLTVV.

V gene TRBV7-9 combines with J gene TRBJ1-2, with 9 bases fitting TRBD1. CDR3 length: 16 residues. Trimming removed 3 bases from V and 0 bases from J; junction bases left unmatched: 5. Germline CDR1 is SEHNR and CDR2 is FQNEAQ (reference sequence). The CDR3 DNA sequence: TGTGCCAGCAGCTTCGGGACAGGGAATCCTAACTATGGCTACACCTTC. Amino acids: CASSFGTGNPNYGYTF.

The V and J genes are TRBV5-4 and TRBJ2-2; no definite D call. There are 13 residues in the CDR3. Trimming took off 4 bases at V and 4 bases at J, with 8 bases between the two ends. The germline CDR1 and CDR2 sequences are SGHNT and YYREEE (reference sequence). The CDR3 sequence is CASSLAGTGELFF. The CDR3 bases are TGTGCCAGCAGCCTGGCAGGCACCGGGGAGCTGTTTTTT.

This chain links TRBV9 with TRBJ2-2; D is uncertain. CDR1 is SGDLS and CDR2 is YYNGEE in the germline V gene. This CDR3 has 18 residues. V gave up 0 bases and J gave up 0 bases, with 15 bases separating them. CDR3 loop: CASSVAEILYANTGELFF. CDR3 in DNA: TGTGCCAGCAGCGTAGCGGAGATATTGTACGCGAACACCGGGGAGCTGTTTTTT.

This clone was picked up a small number of times. This chain's CDR3 is CASSLDIAGGLDTQYF. The CDR3 DNA reads TGCGCCAGCAGCTTGGATATAGCGGGGGGGCTGGATACGCAGTATTTT. The chain recombines TRBV5-1 with TRBJ2-3; 11 bases are shared with TRBD2. V shed 0 bases, J shed 6 bases, and the junction held 6 bases outside the gene matches. CDR1 is SGHRS and CDR2 is YFSETQ in the germline V gene. The CDR3 spans 16 residues.

The gene calls are TRBV5-1 and TRBJ1-1; D unresolved. The CDR3 runs 16 residues. CDR1 is SGHRS and CDR2 is YFSETQ in the germline V gene. V was shortened by 2 bases and J by 3 bases, with 17 bases between the two germline ends. The CDR3 spells CASSFFLDRRDTEAFF. DNA for the CDR3: TGCGCCAGCAGCTTTTTTTTAGATCGGCGGGACACTGAAGCTTTCTTT.

V usage is TRBV7-9 and J usage is TRBJ2-5; D might be TRBD2 (5 bases). V dropped 5 bases and J dropped 4 bases, with 11 bases sitting between them. The germline V gene has CDR1 SEHNR and CDR2 FQNEAQ (reference sequence). This CDR3 is built from 13 residues. The CDR3 here is CASSPRGGETQYF. CDR3 DNA: TGTGCCAGCAGCCCCCGGGGTGGAGAGACCCAGTACTTC.

The gene calls are TRBV4-2 and TRBJ1-1; 8 nucleotides agree with TRBD1. Germline V gene sequence: CDR1 LGHNA, CDR2 YNFKEQ. V lost 1 base and J lost 5; bases outside the gene matches: 6. The CDR3 length is 15 residues. The CDR3 region is CASSQGTGYRTEAFF. DNA for the CDR3: TGTGCCAGCAGCCAAGGGACAGGGTATAGGACTGAAGCTTTCTTT.

This sequence joins TRBV6-5 and TRBJ1-2; D might be TRBD1 (6 bases). The CDR3 has 12 residues. The germline V gene encodes CDR1 MNHEY and CDR2 SVGAGI. The V gene lost 5 bases and the J gene lost 4 bases, with 8 bases spanning the gap. CDR3 coding DNA: TGTGCCAGCAGTCACAGGGCCTATGGCTACACCTTC. Translated, it gives CASSHRAYGYTF.

The J gene is TRBJ1-2, the V gene TRBV6-5; TRBD1 might be the D (6 bases). CDR3 length equals 13 residues. V lost 6 bases, J lost 4 bases, and 12 bases lay in between. Germline values: CDR1 MNHEY, CDR2 SVGAGI. This chain's CDR3 is CASRSDRTYGYTF. The CDR3 DNA reads TGTGCCAGCAGATCCGACAGGACCTATGGCTACACCTTC.

V is TRBV6-5 and J is TRBJ1-3; 7 bases line up with TRBD1. Germline CDR1 reads MNHEY; CDR2 reads SVGAGI. This CDR3 has 12 residues. Germline trimming cut 8 bases from V and 4 bases from J; bases unmatched to any gene: 2. As DNA, the CDR3 is TGTGCCAGCGGGACAGTCGGAAACACCATATATTTT. Translated: CASGTVGNTIYF.

The rearrangement links TRBV27 to TRBJ1-1, with 7 nucleotides matching TRBD1. The CDR3 length is 14 residues. Trimming removed 4 bases from V and 6 bases from J; junction bases left unmatched: 8. Germline values: CDR1 MNHEY, CDR2 SMNVEV (reference sequence). The CDR3 bases are TGTGCCAGCAGTTCTCAGGGGGTTAGACCTGAAGCTTTCTTT. Amino acids: CASSSQGVRPEAFF.

The V call is TRBV7-3, the J call TRBJ2-7; 12 positions match TRBD1. This CDR3 region has 14 residues. The germline V gene has CDR1 SGHTA and CDR2 FQGTGA. V lost 3 bases to trimming and J lost 5 bases; unmatched junction nucleotides: 2. In nucleotides, the CDR3 is TGTGCCAGCAGCTTGGGACAGGGGGCCCACGAGCAGTACTTC. Amino acid sequence: CASSLGQGAHEQYF.

J is TRBJ2-1 and V is TRBV4-1, with 12 bases identical to TRBD2. The V gene's germline CDR1 is MGHRA and CDR2 YSYEKL. CDR3 length: 15 residues. V shed 4 bases, J shed 8 bases, and the junction held 6 bases outside the gene matches. Here the CDR3 DNA reads TGCGCCAGCAGCCGGGTTGGACTAGCGGGGTATGAGCAGTTCTTC. The encoded protein is CASSRVGLAGYEQFF.

The rearrangement joins TRBV6-5 to TRBJ2-7; 13 bases line up with TRBD2. The CDR3 has 14 residues. CDR1 MNHEY and CDR2 SVGAGI come from the germline V gene. Trimming removed 5 bases from V and 7 bases from J; junction bases left unmatched: 5. Written as DNA, the CDR3 is TGTGCCAGCAGTCTGGGACTAGCGGGATTGGAGCAGTACTTC. This translates into CASSLGLAGLEQYF.

This chain links TRBV7-9 with TRBJ2-7; D unclear. CDR3 size: 13 residues. Germline CDR1 reads SEHNR; CDR2 reads FQNEAQ (reference sequence). Trimming cost V 0 bases and J 4 bases, with 7 bases left between them. CDR3 coding DNA: TGTGCCAGCAGCTTAGCTTCACAGTACGAGCAGTACGTC. The encoded protein is CASSLASQYEQYV.

V usage is TRBV11-2 and J usage is TRBJ1-2; TRBD1 aligns across 8 bases. CDR3 size: 17 residues. The V and J ends lost 5 bases and 0 bases, in that order; junction bases with no gene match: 11. Germline CDR1 is SGHAT and CDR2 is FQNNGV. The CDR3 region has the DNA TGTGCCAGCAGCGGCGAGCAGGGGGCCACAGCTAACTATGGCTACACCTTC. This sequence encodes CASSGEQGATANYGYTF.

As DNA, the CDR3 is TGTGCCAGCAGCTGGGGGGACAGGGGCGCAGATACGCAGTATTTT. It codes for CASSWGDRGADTQYF. The chain has TRBV5-6 and TRBJ2-3; 10 positions match TRBD1. The germline V gene encodes CDR1 SGHDT and CDR2 YYEEEE. The CDR3 runs 15 residues. J gave up 4 bases and V 3 bases, and 5 bases lay outside the gene matches.

The sample holds a few counts of this clone. The gene calls are TRBV5-6 and TRBJ1-5; D gene uncertain. This CDR3 is built from 16 residues. Germline V gene sequence: CDR1 SGHDT, CDR2 YYEEEE. V lost 2 bases and J 0 bases, leaving 12 bases between the germline ends. The CDR3 DNA sequence: TGTGCCAGCAGCTTATCCGGCGGTTATAGCAATCAGCCCCAGCATTTT. Its protein is CASSLSGGYSNQPQHF.

J is TRBJ1-2 and V is TRBV30; no definite D call. CDR3 length: 13 residues. V dropped 6 bases and J dropped 7 bases, with 18 bases sitting between them. Looked up from germline, CDR1 is GTSNPN and CDR2 is SVGIG (reference sequence). The CDR3 DNA sequence: TGTGCCTGCCCCCTCCGGGTGATCCGTGGCTACACCTTC. This encodes CACPLRVIRGYTF. The whole variable domain, remainder taken from reference TRBV30 and TRBJ1-2, is SQTIHQWPATLVQPVGSPLSLECTVEGTSNPNLYWYRQAAGRGLQLLFYSVGIGQISSEVPQNLSASRPQDRQFILSSKKLLLSDSGFYLCACPLRVIRGYTFGSGTRLTVV.

V and J are TRBV7-2 and TRBJ1-2; no reliable D call. CDR1 is SGHTA and CDR2 is FQGNSA in the germline V gene. Trimming pared 5 bases from V and 6 bases from J, leaving 13 bases between. The CDR3 runs to 13 residues. CDR3 DNA: TGTGCCAGCAGCCTAGGGCTTGACAATGGCTACACCTTC. Encoded protein: CASSLGLDNGYTF. Looking up the rest from reference TRBV7-2 and TRBJ1-2 gives the full variable domain: GAGVSQSPSNKVTEKGKDVELRCDPISGHTALYWYRQSLGQGLEFLIYFQGNSAPDKSGLPSDRFSAERTGGSVSTLTIQRTQQEDSAVYLCASSLGLDNGYTFGSGTRLTVV.

The chain employs TRBV19 and TRBJ2-1, with a possible D match to TRBD1 (6 bases). This CDR3 contains 13 residues. V gave up 2 bases and J gave up 7 bases, with 9 bases separating them. Germline V lookup: CDR1 LNHDA, CDR2 SQIVND (reference sequence). CDR3 protein: CASSILDRNEQFF. CDR3 nucleotides: TGTGCCAGTAGTATACTGGACAGAAATGAGCAGTTCTTC. Full variable domain (rest looked up from reference TRBV19 and TRBJ2-1): DGGITQSPKYLFRKEGQNVTLSCEQNLNHDAMYWYRQDPGQGLRLIYYSQIVNDFQKGDIAEGYSVSREKKESFPLTVTSAQKNPTAFYLCASSILDRNEQFFGPGTRLTVL.